A single sample gave rise to the 25 T cell receptor beta chains below, sequenced in a study of T cells in Graves' hyperthyroidism and ophthalmopathy. RNA transcripts yielded amplified TCR beta CDR3 regions. First-round RT-PCR of the TCR CDR3 relied on the HTBI primer set. TCRdb re-called the multiplex PCR reads through MiXCR, storing one row per CDR3 protein. The data contain about 400,000 distinct CDR3 sequences, about 12% of them seen just once; the ten biggest clones take up less than 10%. Material: blood. These receptor sequences come from a woman aged 18-30 years with Graves' hyperthyroidism.

This clonotype was seen more than once but under ten times. The rearrangement joins TRBV24-1 to TRBJ2-1, with TRBD2 identical over 12 bases. Germline loops: CDR1 KGHDR, CDR2 SFDVKD. CDR3 length: 17 residues. V lost 7 bases, J lost 7 bases, and 13 bases stayed unmatched. CDR3 sequence reads: CATSPPPRLAGENEQFF. CDR3 coding DNA: TGTGCCACCAGCCCCCCACCAAGACTAGCGGGAGAAAATGAGCAGTTCTTC.

The rearrangement links TRBV18 to TRBJ1-2; 9 nucleotides line up with TRBD1. J gave up 8 bases and V 3 bases, and 7 bases lay outside the gene matches. The CDR3 has 14 residues. Germline lookup yields CDR1 KGHSH and CDR2 LQKENI. This CDR3 reads CASSPTGGGGGYTF. CDR3 in DNA: TGTGCCAGCTCACCGACAGGGGGAGGTGGCGGCTACACCTTC.

This clonotype was seen many times. V usage is TRBV6-2 or TRBV6-3 and J usage is TRBJ2-3, with a possible D match to TRBD2 (6 bases). V lost 6 bases and J lost 1, with 11 bases in between. The V gene's germline CDR1 is MNHEY and CDR2 SVGEGT. There are 14 residues in the CDR3. In DNA form, the CDR3 reads TGTGCCAGCAGACGAACGGGGGGCACAGATACGCAGTATTTT. Its translation: CASRRTGGTDTQYF.

This clonotype was seen more than once but under ten times. The gene calls are TRBV6-5 and TRBJ2-1; possible D gene TRBD1, 5 bases. Trimming pared 4 bases from V and 5 bases from J, leaving 9 bases between. The CDR3 has 13 residues. Germline lookup yields CDR1 MNHEY and CDR2 SVGAGI. The CDR3 nucleotides read TGTGCCAGCAGTTTTGACAGTAACAATGAGCAGTTCTTC. Translating gives CASSFDSNNEQFF.

The table lists this clonotype with many counts. The V call is TRBV6-2 or TRBV6-3, the J call TRBJ2-1; 9 nucleotides line up with TRBD2. Germline trimming cut 6 bases from V and 6 bases from J; bases unmatched to any gene: 12. There are 16 residues in the CDR3. Germline V gene lookup returns CDR1 MNHEY and CDR2 SVGEGT. CDR3 in amino acids: CASRTSAGGPFNEQFF. DNA for the CDR3: TGTGCCAGCAGAACCTCCGCGGGAGGGCCGTTCAATGAGCAGTTCTTC.

This sequence joins TRBV2 and TRBJ2-2; D ambiguous. The CDR3 has 13 amino acids. Deletions cut 11 bases from V and 2 bases from J, with 12 bases between. Per germline, CDR1 SNHLY and CDR2 FYNNEI. The CDR3 loop is CAATALNTGELFF. The DNA of the CDR3 is TGTGCCGCGACGGCACTTAACACCGGGGAGCTGTTTTTT.

This clonotype has a count of ten or more. The chain couples TRBV2 to TRBJ1-1, with D maybe TRBD1 (5 bases). CDR3 size: 13 residues. CDR1 and CDR2 from the germline V gene are SNHLY and FYNNEI. V lost 2 bases, J lost 6 bases, and 10 bases lay in between. The CDR3 region is CASSEQGRPEAFF. The CDR3 DNA reads as TGTGCCAGCAGTGAACAGGGTCGCCCTGAAGCTTTCTTT.

This clonotype has at least ten counts. The chain couples TRBV20-1 to TRBJ2-7; 8 bases map to TRBD2. The CDR3 length is 18 residues. The junction had 26 bases not matched to a gene; V was cut back by 5 bases and J by 8 bases. Germline V lookup: CDR1 DFQATT, CDR2 SNEGSKA (reference sequence). In DNA form, the CDR3 reads TGCAGTGCTTTTAATGCTCTAGCGGGTGTGGGGGGAAAAGTAAAGCAGTACTTC. It is translated as CSAFNALAGVGGKVKQYF.

On this clonotype itself: A much bigger clone sits one base away, suggesting this may be a read error. This chain joins TRBV5-1 and TRBJ2-3; tentatively, D is TRBD2 (6 bases). The CDR3 has 15 residues. Germline-derived CDR1 and CDR2 are SGHRS and YFSETQ. V lost 2 bases and J 5 bases, leaving 15 bases between the germline ends. The CDR3 region is CASSLYTTEGDTQYF. CDR3 coding DNA: TGCGCCAGCAGCTTATACACGACGGAGGGAGATACGCAGTATTTT.

This clonotype was found many times. This chain connects TRBV7-6 to TRBJ1-3; D unresolved. The CDR3 sequence is 12 residues long. The germline CDR1 and CDR2 sequences are SGHVS and FNYEAQ. V was cut by 10 bases and J by 2 bases, with 9 bases left in between. CDR3 DNA: TGTGCCACCCGTACCCCTGGAAACACCATATATTTT. As protein: CATRTPGNTIYF.

This clonotype occurred many times. CDR3 sequence reads: CASSPGQRANNEQFF. The CDR3 DNA follows: TGTGCCAGCAGTCCCGGACAGCGTGCTAACAATGAGCAGTTCTTC. The J gene is TRBJ2-1, the V gene TRBV28; possible D gene TRBD1, 6 bases. The CDR3 contains 15 residues. The ends were cut back, 5 bases at V and 5 bases at J, with 16 bases in the middle. The germline CDR1 and CDR2 sequences are MDHEN and SYDVKM.

This clonotype has at least ten counts. The chain links TRBV20-1 to TRBJ2-3; 8 bases fit TRBD2. The CDR3 covers 14 residues. Germline CDR1 DFQATT, CDR2 SNEGSKA (reference sequence). The J segment lost 5 bases and the V segment lost 3 bases, leaving 7 bases of the junction unmatched. The CDR3 loop is CSARRTGGEDTQYF. Here the CDR3 DNA reads TGCAGTGCTAGGAGGACCGGGGGGGAAGATACGCAGTATTTT.

The sample holds many counts of this clonotype. V is TRBV10-3 and J is TRBJ2-7, with D perhaps matching TRBD2 (6 bases). The V end was cut by 3 bases, the J end by 0 bases, with 12 bases between. The V gene's germline CDR1 is ENHRY and CDR2 SYGVKD. The CDR3 has 15 residues. The CDR3 protein is CAISEGLASSYEQYF. The DNA of the CDR3 is TGTGCCATCAGTGAAGGGCTAGCGAGCTCCTACGAGCAGTACTTC.

This clonotype was observed at least ten times. The chain joins TRBV20-1 to TRBJ1-6; TRBD1 is a possible D gene (6 bases). CDR3 size: 16 residues. Trimming removed 3 bases from V and 4 bases from J, with 16 bases in between. Looked up from germline, CDR1 is DFQATT and CDR2 is SNEGSKA (reference sequence). The CDR3 spells CSASSSGGYYNSPLHF. In DNA form, the CDR3 reads TGCAGTGCTAGCTCTTCGGGGGGCTATTATAATTCACCCCTCCACTTT.

This clonotype has more than one count but fewer than ten. The V and J genes are TRBV30 and TRBJ2-2; maybe TRBD1 (6 bases). There are 13 residues in the CDR3. CDR1 and CDR2 from the germline V gene are GTSNPN and SVGIG (reference sequence). The CDR3 protein is CASDRWDVRELFF. CDR3 DNA sequence: TGTGCGTCGGACAGATGGGACGTTCGGGAGCTGTTTTTT. Full variable domain (rest looked up from reference TRBV30 and TRBJ2-2): SQTIHQWPATLVQPVGSPLSLECTVEGTSNPNLYWYRQAAGRGLQLLFYSVGIGQISSEVPQNLSASRPQDRQFILSSKKLLLSDSGFYLCASDRWDVRELFFGEGSRLTVL.

This clonotype appeared many times. This chain uses TRBV6-2 or TRBV6-3 with TRBJ2-7; the match to TRBD1 covers 7 bases. The J segment lost 1 base and the V segment lost 6 bases, leaving 6 bases of the junction unmatched. Germline V gene lookup returns CDR1 MNHEY and CDR2 SVGEGT. This CDR3 comprises 14 residues. The CDR3 DNA follows: TGTGCCAGCAGCACGACAGGGCGTTCCTACGAGCAGTACTTC. It codes for CASSTTGRSYEQYF.

The table lists this clonotype with many counts. The rearrangement uses TRBV6-1 and TRBJ2-1, with 8 bases fitting TRBD2. CDR1 is MNHNS, CDR2 SASEGT, per germline. The V gene end was trimmed by 5 bases and the J gene end by 4 bases; junction bases not matched to a gene: 4. This CDR3 region has 14 residues. For the CDR3, the DNA is TGTGCCAGCAGTTACGCGGGGGGTTACAATGAGCAGTTCTTC. As protein: CASSYAGGYNEQFF.

Many counts were recorded for this clonotype. The V and J genes are TRBV6-1 and TRBJ1-6; 7 positions match TRBD1. The CDR3 totals 14 residues. V gave up 6 bases and J gave up 7 bases; unmatched junction bases: 6. Germline CDR1 reads MNHNS; CDR2 reads SASEGT. CDR3 sequence reads: CASRQTGPNSPLHF. In DNA, the CDR3 is TGTGCCAGCAGGCAGACAGGGCCGAATTCACCCCTCCACTTT.

This clonotype has a handful of counts. This chain uses TRBV19 with TRBJ2-5; D is undetermined. This CDR3 spans 13 amino acids. V was trimmed by 7 bases and J by 2 bases, leaving 11 bases between them. Germline assignment: CDR1 LNHDA and CDR2 SQIVND (reference sequence). CDR3 protein: CASNDGNQETQYF. The DNA of the CDR3 is TGTGCCAGTAATGACGGCAATCAAGAGACCCAGTACTTC.

This clonotype was detected ten times or more. This chain uses TRBV27 with TRBJ2-7, with D possibly called TRBD1 or TRBD2 (5 bases each). The CDR3 runs to 15 residues. Germline V gene lookup returns CDR1 MNHEY and CDR2 SMNVEV (reference sequence). Between the trimmed V and J ends, which lost 2 bases and 0 bases, there was a span of 11 bases. CDR3 sequence (DNA): TGTGCCAGCAGTTTAGACGGGGCCGACTCCTACGAGCAGTACTTC. This sequence encodes CASSLDGADSYEQYF.

The J gene is TRBJ2-1, the V gene TRBV6-1; D possibly matches TRBD1 or TRBD2 (5 bases each). Germline loops: CDR1 MNHNS, CDR2 SASEGT. The CDR3 loop spans 12 amino acids. The V and J ends lost 4 bases and 6 bases respectively, with 7 bases between them. The CDR3 spells CASSGGGNEQFF. In DNA form, the CDR3 reads TGTGCCAGCAGTGGTGGGGGCAATGAGCAGTTCTTC.

Ten or more counts support this clonotype. J is TRBJ1-2 and V is TRBV5-1, with TRBD1 matching over 9 bases. This CDR3 has 13 amino acids. Germline V gene data show CDR1 as SGHRS and CDR2 as YFSETQ. With 2 bases clipped from V and 5 bases from J, the junction kept 1 base outside the gene matches. The CDR3 spells CASSFGTGYGYTF. The CDR3 DNA reads as TGCGCCAGCAGCTTTGGGACAGGGTATGGCTACACCTTC.

This clonotype was counted ten times or more. The gene calls are TRBV6-1 and TRBJ2-5; D is perhaps TRBD1 (5 bases). V was trimmed by 6 bases and J by 0 bases, leaving 11 bases between them. The CDR3 is made up of 14 amino acids. Germline V CDR1 and CDR2: MNHNS, SASEGT. The CDR3: CASSQDTYQETQYF. As DNA, the CDR3 is TGTGCCAGCAGCCAGGACACGTACCAAGAGACCCAGTACTTC.

This clonotype has ten or more counts. J is TRBJ2-1 and V is TRBV20-1, with TRBD2 matching over 10 bases. V was clipped by 2 bases and J by 0 bases; unmatched bases: 10. The CDR3 covers 18 residues. CDR1 and CDR2 (germline): DFQATT, SNEGSKA (reference sequence). CDR3 loop: CSARRPGTSVSSYNEQFF. The CDR3 DNA sequence: TGCAGTGCTAGACGTCCCGGGACTAGCGTCTCCTCCTACAATGAGCAGTTCTTC.

The V call is TRBV6-1, the J call TRBJ1-3; tentatively, D is TRBD1 (6 bases). V was clipped by 6 bases and J by 0 bases, with 9 bases between them. Germline V gene sequence: CDR1 MNHNS, CDR2 SASEGT. The length of the CDR3 is 14 residues. The CDR3 DNA follows: TGTGCCAGCAGGGACAGTTTCTCTGGAAACACCATATATTTT. Translating gives CASRDSFSGNTIYF.